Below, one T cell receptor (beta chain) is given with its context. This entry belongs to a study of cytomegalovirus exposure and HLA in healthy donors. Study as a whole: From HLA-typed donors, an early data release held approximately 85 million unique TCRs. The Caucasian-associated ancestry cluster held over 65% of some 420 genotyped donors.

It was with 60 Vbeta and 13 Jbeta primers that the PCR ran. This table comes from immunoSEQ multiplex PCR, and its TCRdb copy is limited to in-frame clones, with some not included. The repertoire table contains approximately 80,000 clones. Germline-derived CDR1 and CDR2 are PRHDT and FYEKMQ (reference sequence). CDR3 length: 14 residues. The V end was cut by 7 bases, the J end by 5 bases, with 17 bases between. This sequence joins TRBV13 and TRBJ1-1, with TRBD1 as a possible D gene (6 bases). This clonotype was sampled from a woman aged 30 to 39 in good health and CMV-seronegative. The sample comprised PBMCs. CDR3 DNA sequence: TGTGCCAGCACCCTTAGGACAGAGGGGACTGAAGCTTTCTTT. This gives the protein CASTLRTEGTEAFF.